This T cell receptor beta chain emerged from a study of blood T cell repertoires in COVID-19. Trimming took off 7 bases at V and 11 bases at J, with 14 bases between the two ends. The CDR3 totals 11 residues. Germline CDR1 and CDR2: SNHLY and FYNNEI. Produced via immunoSEQ multiplex PCR; TCRdb's table is partial and in-frame only. Here the sample spans some 160,000 clones, 84% being singletons. Seattle researchers signed up patients amid active infection and tracked them longitudinally. The clonotype comes from a woman of 80 years or more with COVID-19, enrolled during active disease. Sequencing was carried out using peripheral blood. The V gene is TRBV2, the J gene TRBJ1-1; D is unclear. The CDR3 DNA reads TGTGCCAGCACCTCGAGGATACGGGCTTTCTTT. Encoded protein: CASTSRIRAFF.